The clone carrying this T cell receptor (beta chain) was detected a few times. The antigen remains unidentified. The data are from a study of vaccination effects on CD4 cells after COVID-19. Whole-study context: Researchers obtained post-vaccine samples at a median of 72 days past the second dose. Study conclusions and caveats: At late timepoints after vaccination, vaccine- and infection-induced clones shrank markedly.

Pools of viral peptides were used by the ViraFEST assay to expand antigen-specific CD4+ T cells ahead of sequencing. It was after around 10 days of culture that CD4+ T cells were isolated. Every participant took two doses of the BNT162b2 or mRNA-1273 vaccine. The assay was immunoSEQ multiplex PCR, and TCRdb's table has in-frame clones only and misses some. The table lists around 81,000 clones, around 77% of them singletons, with 0.85% to 1.2% in the top ten. Trimming left V 0 bases short and J 7 bases short, with 10 bases between. CDR1 and CDR2 (germline): LGHNA, YSLEER. CDR3 length equals 15 residues.

This TCR came from a human donor who received a COVID-19 vaccine. The chain employs TRBV4-3 and TRBJ1-6, with D possibly TRBD1 on 5 matching bases. The sequencing used CD4+ T cells from PBMCs cultured with HCoV-OC43 spike peptides, collected after COVID-19 vaccination. The sample's subset: HCoV-OC43 spike overlapping peptide pool stimulation. The CDR3 DNA sequence: TGCGCCAGCAGCCAAGACTGGCAGGGAAATTCACCCCTCCACTTT. It yields the protein CASSQDWQGNSPLHF.